This TCR beta chain is drawn from a study of T cells in Graves' hyperthyroidism and ophthalmopathy. Each ophthalmopathy patient scored at least 3 on the Clinical Activity Score and at least 4 on NOSPECS grade, with duration under 3 months. The CDR3 runs 15 residues. V was clipped by 4 bases and J by 6 bases, with 16 bases between them. CDR1 is SGHTA and CDR2 is FQGTGA in the germline V gene. The source material, RNA transcripts, was used to amplify TCR beta CDR3 regions. TCR CDR3 underwent first-round RT-PCR with the HTBI primer set. MiXCR was run by TCRdb on the multiplex PCR reads, yielding one entry per CDR3 protein. The sample holds roughly 240,000 distinct CDR3 sequences, about a sixth seen once. This clonotype was observed at least ten times.

The chain uses TRBV7-3 and TRBJ2-1; TRBD1 might be the D (6 bases). The sequencing input was blood. This TCR came from a woman between 18 and 29 years old with Graves' ophthalmopathy. DNA of the CDR3: TGTGCCAGCAGCTCCTCCACCGGGACACTCAATGAGCAGTTCTTC. It yields the protein CASSSSTGTLNEQFF.